A single sample gave rise to the 14 T cell receptor beta chains below, sequenced in a study of T cell responses to AZD1222 COVID-19 vaccine. The protocol was immunoSEQ multiplex PCR, while the TCRdb copy is restricted to in-frame clones and leaves out a portion. The sample consists of some 96,000 clones, around nine tenths of them appearing once. The sequences come from peripheral blood, collected on day 0 of AZD1222 vaccination. The receptors stem from an adult in good health.

CDR3 region: CASSFGYGYTF. In nucleotides, the CDR3 is TGTGCCAGCAGTTTCGGTTATGGCTACACCTTC. This chain uses TRBV12-3 or TRBV12-4 with TRBJ1-2; D gene uncertain. This CDR3 is built from 11 residues. With 3 bases removed from V and 5 bases from J, the gap between germline ends came to 4 bases.

The chain employs TRBV4-1 and TRBJ2-6; perhaps TRBD1 as D (5 bases). Trimming took 4 bases from V and 0 from J, leaving 16 bases between them. Per germline, CDR1 MGHRA and CDR2 YSYEKL. There are 18 residues in the CDR3. The chain's CDR3 is CASSRGLPVPSGANVLTF. Written as DNA, the CDR3 is TGCGCCAGCAGCCGGGGCCTACCAGTCCCCTCTGGGGCCAACGTCCTGACTTTC.

The chain's CDR3 is CASSPSGQTVANEKLFF. DNA of the CDR3: TGTGCCAGCTCACCATCAGGACAGACAGTGGCTAATGAAAAACTGTTTTTT. The V gene is TRBV18, the J gene TRBJ1-4, with D perhaps matching TRBD1 (6 bases). Germline assignment: CDR1 KGHSH and CDR2 LQKENI. V was cut by 2 bases and J by 3 bases, with 16 bases left in between. CDR3 size: 17 residues.

The rearrangement joins TRBV6-1 to TRBJ1-1; D is undetermined. Trimming cost V 1 base and J 9 bases, with 12 bases left between them. The germline CDR1 and CDR2 sequences are MNHNS and SASEGT. The CDR3 covers 13 residues. CDR3 sequence reads: CASSEVGRRKAFF. CDR3 sequence (DNA): TGTGCCAGCAGTGAAGTGGGCAGGAGGAAAGCTTTCTTT.

The chain recombines TRBV5-1 with TRBJ1-4, with a tentative D call TRBD1 (5 bases). This CDR3 has 15 residues. Germline loops: CDR1 SGHRS, CDR2 YFSETQ. Trimming removed 5 bases at V and 5 bases at J, with 16 bases between. CDR3 DNA sequence: TGCGCCAGCAGTCGGCAAGGGGAGACCAATGAAAAACTGTTTTTT. It specifies CASSRQGETNEKLFF.

The chain combines TRBV3-1 (or the pseudogene TRBV3-2) with TRBJ1-1, with D unresolved. The germline gives CDR1 LGHDT, CDR2 YNNKEL (reference sequence). Trimming removed 1 base at V and 1 base at J, with 7 bases between. This CDR3 has 14 amino acids. The CDR3 loop is CASSQGATNTEAFF. The CDR3 nucleotides read TGTGCCAGCAGCCAAGGGGCCACGAACACTGAAGCTTTCTTT.

The chain has TRBV10-3 and TRBJ2-5, with D tentatively TRBD2 (6 bases). Germline V gene sequence: CDR1 ENHRY, CDR2 SYGVKD. V was clipped by 10 bases and J by 2 bases, with 11 bases between them. The CDR3 has 12 residues. The CDR3 sequence: CATLGTQETQYF. In DNA, the CDR3 is TGTGCCACCCTAGGGACTCAAGAGACCCAGTACTTC.

V is TRBV24-1 and J is TRBJ1-2, with 7 bases fitting TRBD1. Germline CDR1 is KGHDR and CDR2 is SFDVKD. This CDR3 has 13 residues. V was pared by 6 bases and J by 6 bases, with 6 bases of the junction left unmatched. In DNA form, the CDR3 reads TGTGCCACCAGTCGGGACAGCGGAGATGGCTACACCTTC. It is translated as CATSRDSGDGYTF.

The chain links TRBV7-2 to TRBJ1-2, with D possibly TRBD1 on 5 matching bases. V was shortened by 6 bases and J by 2 bases, with 19 bases between the two germline ends. The CDR3 covers 16 residues. The germline CDR1 and CDR2 sequences are SGHTA and FQGNSA. The CDR3 nucleotides are TGTGCCAGCAGTCTCACGTCCAGAGGGGCGAACTATGGCTACACCTTC. This translates into CASSLTSRGANYGYTF.

The rearrangement joins TRBV4-3 to TRBJ1-5; no reliable D call. Germline V lookup: CDR1 LGHNA, CDR2 YSLEER. The CDR3 is made up of 13 amino acids. Trimming pared 0 bases from V and 4 bases from J, leaving 4 bases between. In nucleotides, the CDR3 is TGCGCCAGCAGCCAAGACTTTAATCAGCCCCAGCATTTT. It codes for CASSQDFNQPQHF.

The chain links TRBV5-4 to TRBJ2-5; the match to TRBD2 covers 11 bases. The germline V gene encodes CDR1 SGHNT and CDR2 YYREEE (reference sequence). The CDR3 contains 14 residues. V trimming: 7 bases; J trimming: 5 bases; junction bases outside the gene matches: 7. The CDR3 loop reads CASSRLAGQETQYF. CDR3 bases: TGTGCCAGCTCAAGACTAGCGGGACAGGAGACCCAGTACTTC.

This chain uses TRBV6-5 with TRBJ2-1; a weak D match, TRBD1 (6 bases). Trimming pared 10 bases from V and 12 bases from J, leaving 19 bases between. Germline CDR1 MNHEY, CDR2 SVGAGI. The CDR3 covers 12 residues. The CDR3 loop is CATVSTGTAQFF. In nucleotides, the CDR3 is TGTGCCACCGTTTCCACAGGGACGGCGCAGTTCTTC.

The rearrangement joins TRBV2 to TRBJ1-1; no firm D call. This CDR3 spans 13 amino acids. Germline V CDR1 and CDR2: SNHLY, FYNNEI. Trimming shortened V by 6 bases and J by 2 bases, and 10 bases separated the two germline ends. This CDR3 is CASSDGRNTEAFF. CDR3 coding DNA: TGTGCCAGCAGCGATGGACGCAACACTGAAGCTTTCTTT.

J is TRBJ2-7 and V is TRBV4-3; D might be TRBD1 (6 bases). Germline V lookup: CDR1 LGHNA, CDR2 YSLEER. V was trimmed by 2 bases and J by 2 bases, leaving 16 bases between them. The length of the CDR3 is 16 residues. For the CDR3, the DNA is TGCGCCAGCAGCCAAACGCTACAGGGATTAACCTACGAGCAGTACTTC. Protein product: CASSQTLQGLTYEQYF.